One and the same sample provided the 22 T cell receptor beta chains below, sequenced in a study of blood T cell repertoires in COVID-19. Profiling relied on immunoSEQ multiplex PCR, and the TCRdb table lists in-frame clones only, not all of them. The sample includes 52,000 or so clones, 84% of them seen just once. Sequenced: peripheral blood. The receptors here all came from a man between 65 and 79 years old with active COVID-19.

The chain uses TRBV24-1 and TRBJ1-2; 9 bases match TRBD1. Germline CDR1 reads KGHDR; CDR2 reads SFDVKD. J lost 3 bases, V lost 4 bases, and 5 bases had no gene match. This CDR3 comprises 15 residues. CDR3 residues: CATSESWTGDYGYTF. The CDR3 region has the DNA TGTGCCACCAGTGAATCATGGACAGGGGACTATGGCTACACCTTC.

This rearrangement joins TRBV27 to TRBJ1-2; no reliable D call. Trimming removed 3 bases at V and 2 bases at J, with 7 bases between. Germline V gene lookup returns CDR1 MNHEY and CDR2 SMNVEV (reference sequence). CDR3 size: 13 residues. The chain's CDR3 is CASSFRGNYGYTF. The CDR3 nucleotides read TGTGCCAGCAGTTTTCGAGGGAACTATGGCTACACCTTC.

The J gene is TRBJ2-3, the V gene TRBV10-1; TRBD1 matches at 8 bases. V trimming: 2 bases; J trimming: 2 bases; junction bases outside the gene matches: 12. There are 18 residues in the CDR3. CDR1 and CDR2 from the germline V gene are WNHNN and SYGVQD (reference sequence). The CDR3 DNA is TGCGCCAGCAGTGAGGTAAAAAGGACAGGGCCCTACACAGATACGCAGTATTTT. This gives the protein CASSEVKRTGPYTDTQYF.

The CDR3 DNA follows: TGTGCCAGCAGCTTAGTCCCGGGGGAGACCCAGTACTTC. It translates to CASSLVPGETQYF. V and J are TRBV11-3 and TRBJ2-5; D may be TRBD2 (5 bases). V lost 1 base and J 5 bases, leaving 8 bases between the germline ends. The CDR3 sequence is 13 residues long. Germline lookup yields CDR1 SGHNT and CDR2 YENEEA.

This clone has a handful of counts. The rearrangement uses TRBV6-6 and TRBJ1-6, with 7 nucleotides matching TRBD1. CDR1 is MNHNY, CDR2 SVGAGI, per germline (reference sequence). The CDR3 runs to 14 residues. The V and J ends lost 4 bases and 12 bases, in that order; junction bases with no gene match: 9. The CDR3 spells CASSSETGFGPLHF. As DNA, the CDR3 is TGTGCCAGCAGTTCCGAGACAGGGTTTGGACCCCTCCACTTT.

This chain uses TRBV10-3 with TRBJ2-1; the D gene is possibly TRBD2 (6 bases). Trimming removed 7 bases from V and 6 bases from J, with 16 bases in between. The germline CDR1 and CDR2 sequences are ENHRY and SYGVKD. The CDR3 is 14 residues long. Here the CDR3 DNA reads TGTGCCATCAAGACTAGTGAGTCGAGCAATGAGCAGTTCTTC. Its translation is CAIKTSESSNEQFF.

This clone was seen a few times. This rearrangement joins TRBV9 to TRBJ1-3; TRBD1 aligns across 11 bases. Germline CDR1 and CDR2: SGDLS and YYNGEE. The CDR3 is 17 residues long. J was trimmed by 4 bases and V by 0 bases; bases with no gene match: 6. The CDR3 loop reads CASSVAGQGVSGNTIYF. In nucleotides, the CDR3 is TGTGCCAGCAGCGTAGCGGGACAGGGGGTATCCGGAAACACCATATATTTT.

This chain uses TRBV18 with TRBJ2-7, with 10 nucleotides matching TRBD2. Germline V gene lookup returns CDR1 KGHSH and CDR2 LQKENI. This CDR3 comprises 16 residues. V lost 2 bases to trimming and J lost 2 bases; unmatched junction nucleotides: 6. This CDR3 reads CASSPGSSGGTYEQYF. The DNA of the CDR3 is TGTGCCAGCTCACCAGGGTCTAGCGGGGGTACCTACGAGCAGTACTTC.

This chain joins TRBV5-1 and TRBJ2-7, with 10 bases that match TRBD2. V dropped 3 bases and J dropped 7; count of bases not matched to a gene: 4. The CDR3 covers 13 residues. Germline V gene data show CDR1 as SGHRS and CDR2 as YFSETQ. The CDR3: CASSSNSGREQYF. CDR3 DNA sequence: TGCGCCAGCAGCTCAAATAGCGGGAGGGAGCAGTACTTC.

The chain couples TRBV5-6 to TRBJ2-6; the match to TRBD1 covers 7 bases. CDR3 length equals 15 residues. With 5 bases clipped from V and 2 bases from J, the junction kept 4 bases outside the gene matches. Germline V gene data show CDR1 as SGHDT and CDR2 as YYEEEE. The CDR3 spells CASSLTGTGANVLTF. CDR3 nucleotide sequence: TGTGCCAGCAGTCTGACAGGGACTGGGGCCAACGTCCTGACTTTC.

V is TRBV6-6 and J is TRBJ2-2; TRBD2 aligns across 8 bases. Germline-derived CDR1 and CDR2 are MNHNY and SVGAGI (reference sequence). With 5 bases clipped from V and 8 bases from J, the junction kept 1 base outside the gene matches. The CDR3 loop spans 12 amino acids. CDR3 in amino acids: CASSSGSGELFF. The CDR3, as DNA: TGTGCCAGCAGTAGCGGGAGTGGGGAGCTGTTTTTT.

The genes are TRBV15 and TRBJ1-4; no reliable D call. From germline, CDR1 is LNHNV and CDR2 YYDKDF (reference sequence). There are 15 residues in the CDR3. The V end was cut by 3 bases, the J end by 5 bases, with 13 bases between. The DNA of the CDR3 is TGTGCCACCAGCAGGCCCAGCGGAGGAAATGAAAAACTGTTTTTT. Amino acids: CATSRPSGGNEKLFF.

The chain links TRBV19 to TRBJ2-3, with 10 bases matching TRBD2. V trimming: 5 bases; J trimming: 6 bases; junction bases outside the gene matches: 5. Germline lookup yields CDR1 LNHDA and CDR2 SQIVND (reference sequence). This CDR3 comprises 14 residues. The CDR3 reads CASSVGLASDTQYF. CDR3 sequence (DNA): TGTGCCAGTAGTGTGGGACTAGCGAGCGATACGCAGTATTTT. Based on the CDR3 plus reference TRBV19 and TRBJ2-3, the full variable domain is DGGITQSPKYLFRKEGQNVTLSCEQNLNHDAMYWYRQDPGQGLRLIYYSQIVNDFQKGDIAEGYSVSREKKESFPLTVTSAQKNPTAFYLCASSVGLASDTQYFGPGTRLTVL.

This clone occurred once. This rearrangement joins TRBV7-9 to TRBJ1-2, with TRBD1 matching over 7 bases. This CDR3 region has 17 residues. CDR1 and CDR2 from the germline V gene are SEHNR and FQNEAQ (reference sequence). V was pared by 5 bases and J by 4 bases, with 16 bases of the junction left unmatched. CDR3 in amino acids: CASSHVGQGGRGYGYTF. The CDR3 DNA follows: TGTGCCAGCAGCCACGTTGGGCAGGGGGGACGAGGCTATGGCTACACCTTC. Full variable domain (missing parts from reference TRBV7-9 and TRBJ1-2): DTGVSQNPRHKITKRGQNVTFRCDPISEHNRLYWYRQTLGQGPEFLTYFQNEAQLEKSRLLSDRFSAERPKGSFSTLEIQRTEQGDSAMYLCASSHVGQGGRGYGYTFGSGTRLTVV.

The rearrangement uses TRBV28 and TRBJ2-1; D is possibly TRBD1 (5 bases). V lost 10 bases and J 9 bases, leaving 19 bases between the germline ends. The germline V gene encodes CDR1 MDHEN and CDR2 SYDVKM. This CDR3 has 13 amino acids. The CDR3 region is CATLGQGWGEQFF. In nucleotides, the CDR3 is TGTGCCACCCTGGGGCAGGGTTGGGGTGAGCAGTTCTTC.

This chain uses TRBV19 with TRBJ2-1, with TRBD1 identical over 9 bases. V dropped 1 base and J dropped 6; count of bases not matched to a gene: 7. CDR1 and CDR2 from the germline V gene are LNHDA and SQIVND (reference sequence). This CDR3 contains 16 residues. The CDR3 DNA is TGTGCCAGTAGTATAGTTCCAGGACAGGGGATCAATGAGCAGTTCTTC. Amino acid sequence: CASSIVPGQGINEQFF.

The chain carries TRBV7-2 and TRBJ2-1; 7 bases match TRBD2. J gave up 9 bases and V 1 base, and 6 bases lay outside the gene matches. The CDR3 has 14 residues. The germline CDR1 and CDR2 sequences are SGHTA and FQGNSA. The CDR3 region is CASSLEAGVSEQFF. The CDR3 nucleotides are TGTGCCAGCAGCTTAGAGGCGGGAGTTAGTGAGCAGTTCTTC.

The chain is built from TRBV4-3 and TRBJ2-3, with 10 bases matching TRBD2. The CDR3 loop spans 20 amino acids. Trimming removed 4 bases from V and 2 bases from J; junction bases left unmatched: 18. Per the germline V gene, CDR1 is LGHNA and CDR2 is YSLEER. The CDR3 region is CASSPGTLAGTPGTTDTQYF. CDR3 coding DNA: TGCGCCAGCAGCCCCGGTACACTAGCGGGGACGCCGGGGACCACAGATACGCAGTATTTT.

The chain couples TRBV10-3 to TRBJ1-1; 9 nucleotides match TRBD1. Germline CDR1 and CDR2: ENHRY and SYGVKD. This CDR3 region has 14 residues. V shed 6 bases and J 6 bases; nucleotides not matched to a gene: 8. The CDR3 coding sequence is TGTGCCATCAGGGACAGGGGAAGTAGGGCTGAAGCTTTCTTT. This translates into CAIRDRGSRAEAFF.

The chain recombines TRBV7-9 with TRBJ2-3; 11 bases map to TRBD2. The V segment lost 7 bases and the J segment 0 bases; nucleotides outside the gene matches: 6. The length of the CDR3 is 16 residues. The germline V gene has CDR1 SEHNR and CDR2 FQNEAQ (reference sequence). CDR3 DNA: TGTGCCAGCACCGACATAGCGGGAGGGAGCACAGATACGCAGTATTTT. Protein sequence: CASTDIAGGSTDTQYF.

This clone was seen a few times. This chain links TRBV6-2 or TRBV6-3 with TRBJ2-5; 10 nucleotides agree with TRBD2. The CDR3 length is 18 residues. Germline CDR1 reads MNHEY; CDR2 reads SVGEGT. J lost 7 bases, V lost 2 bases, and 16 bases had no gene match. CDR3 nucleotide sequence: TGTGCCAGCAGTTACAAACCTGGGCCTAGCGGGAGTTATGGGACCCAGTACTTC. Translated, it gives CASSYKPGPSGSYGTQYF.

The rearrangement joins TRBV4-1 to TRBJ1-3; D gene ambiguous. The V end lost 4 bases, the J end lost 2 bases, and 12 bases lay between the germline ends. The CDR3 length is 15 residues. The V gene's germline CDR1 is MGHRA and CDR2 YSYEKL. The CDR3 here is CASSPQVLAGNTIYF. Written as DNA, the CDR3 is TGCGCCAGCAGCCCCCAGGTTTTAGCTGGAAACACCATATATTTT.